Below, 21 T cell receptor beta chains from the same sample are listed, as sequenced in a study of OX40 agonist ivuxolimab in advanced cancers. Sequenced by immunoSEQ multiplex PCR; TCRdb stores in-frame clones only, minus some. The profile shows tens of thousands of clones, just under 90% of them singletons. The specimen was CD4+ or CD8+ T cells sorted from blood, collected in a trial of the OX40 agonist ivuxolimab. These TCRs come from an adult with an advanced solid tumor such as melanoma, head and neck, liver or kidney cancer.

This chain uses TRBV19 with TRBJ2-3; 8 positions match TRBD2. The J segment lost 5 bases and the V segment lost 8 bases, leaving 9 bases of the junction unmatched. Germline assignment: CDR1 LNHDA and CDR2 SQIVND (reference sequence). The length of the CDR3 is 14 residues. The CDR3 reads CASSRAGDVDTQYF. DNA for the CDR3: TGTGCCAGTTCGAGAGCGGGAGATGTAGATACGCAGTATTTT.

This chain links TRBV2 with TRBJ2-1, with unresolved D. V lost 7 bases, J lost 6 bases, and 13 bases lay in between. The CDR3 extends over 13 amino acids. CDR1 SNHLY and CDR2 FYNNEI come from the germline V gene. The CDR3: CASIELPVNEQFF. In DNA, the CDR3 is TGTGCCAGCATAGAACTGCCGGTCAATGAGCAGTTCTTC.

In DNA form, the CDR3 reads TGTGCCAGCAGTTTCCTGGTCCGGGCGAACACTGAAGCTTTCTTT. This gives the protein CASSFLVRANTEAFF. The chain joins TRBV28 to TRBJ1-1; D is unclear. This CDR3 has 15 amino acids. V dropped 3 bases and J dropped 1 base, with 12 bases sitting between them. CDR1 MDHEN and CDR2 SYDVKM come from the germline V gene.

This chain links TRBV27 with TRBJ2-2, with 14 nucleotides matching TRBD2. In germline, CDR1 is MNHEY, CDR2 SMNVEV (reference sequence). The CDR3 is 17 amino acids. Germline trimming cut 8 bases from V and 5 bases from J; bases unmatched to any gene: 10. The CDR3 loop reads CASAGLAGGSWTGELFF. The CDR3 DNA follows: TGTGCCAGCGCAGGACTAGCGGGAGGTTCGTGGACCGGGGAGCTGTTTTTT.

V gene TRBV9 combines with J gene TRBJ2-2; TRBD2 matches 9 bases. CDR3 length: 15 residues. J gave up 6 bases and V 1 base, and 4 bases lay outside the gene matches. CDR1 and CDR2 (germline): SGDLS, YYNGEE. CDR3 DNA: TGTGCCAGCAGCGTACCGGGACTAGCAGCCGGGGAGCTGTTTTTT. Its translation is CASSVPGLAAGELFF.

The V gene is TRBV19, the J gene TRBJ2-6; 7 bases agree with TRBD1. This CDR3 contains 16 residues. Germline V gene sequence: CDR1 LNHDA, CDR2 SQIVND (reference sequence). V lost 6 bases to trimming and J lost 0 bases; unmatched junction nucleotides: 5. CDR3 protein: CASSTGALSGANVLTF. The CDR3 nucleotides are TGTGCCAGTAGCACAGGGGCCCTCTCTGGGGCCAACGTCCTGACTTTC.

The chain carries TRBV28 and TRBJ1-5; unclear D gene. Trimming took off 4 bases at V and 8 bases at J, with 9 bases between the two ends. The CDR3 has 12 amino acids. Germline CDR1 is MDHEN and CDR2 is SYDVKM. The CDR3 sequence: CASSSGSEPQHF. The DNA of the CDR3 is TGTGCCAGCAGTTCCGGCAGTGAGCCCCAGCATTTT.

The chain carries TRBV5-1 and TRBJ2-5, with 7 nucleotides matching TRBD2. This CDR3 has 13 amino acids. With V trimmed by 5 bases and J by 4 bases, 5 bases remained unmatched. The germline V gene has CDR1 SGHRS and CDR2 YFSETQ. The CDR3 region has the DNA TGCGCCAGCAGTTTTCCGGGAGGAGAGACCCAGTACTTC. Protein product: CASSFPGGETQYF.

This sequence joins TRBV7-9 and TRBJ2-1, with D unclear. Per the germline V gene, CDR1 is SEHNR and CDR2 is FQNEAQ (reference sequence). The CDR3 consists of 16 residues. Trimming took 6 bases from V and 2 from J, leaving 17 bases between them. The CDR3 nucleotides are TGTGCCAGCAGGGCCCAGGAAAGGAGTGCCTACAATGAGCAGTTCTTC. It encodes CASRAQERSAYNEQFF.

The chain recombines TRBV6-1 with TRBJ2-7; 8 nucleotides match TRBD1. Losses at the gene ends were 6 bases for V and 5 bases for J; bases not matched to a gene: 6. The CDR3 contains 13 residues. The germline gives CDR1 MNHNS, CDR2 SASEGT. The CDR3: CASSFDRGHEQYF. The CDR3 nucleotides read TGTGCCAGCAGCTTCGACAGGGGCCACGAGCAGTACTTC.

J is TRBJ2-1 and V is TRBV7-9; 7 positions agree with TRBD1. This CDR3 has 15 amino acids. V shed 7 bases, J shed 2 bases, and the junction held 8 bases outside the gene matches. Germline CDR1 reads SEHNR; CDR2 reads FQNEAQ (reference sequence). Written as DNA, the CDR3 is TGTGCCAGCACCCCGACAGGGAGCACCTACAATGAGCAGTTCTTC. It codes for CASTPTGSTYNEQFF.

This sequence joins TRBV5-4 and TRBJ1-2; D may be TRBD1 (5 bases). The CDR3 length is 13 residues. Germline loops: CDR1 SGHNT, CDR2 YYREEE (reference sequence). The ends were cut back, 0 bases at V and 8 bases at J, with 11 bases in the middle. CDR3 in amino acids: CASSLEGTEGYTF. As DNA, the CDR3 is TGTGCCAGCAGCTTGGAGGGGACGGAAGGCTACACCTTC.

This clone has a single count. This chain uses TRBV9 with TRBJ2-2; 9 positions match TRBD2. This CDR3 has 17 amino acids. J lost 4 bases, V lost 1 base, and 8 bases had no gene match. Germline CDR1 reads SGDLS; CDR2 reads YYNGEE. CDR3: CASSVLGRAGGTGELFF. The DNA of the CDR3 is TGTGCCAGCAGCGTATTAGGACGAGCGGGAGGCACCGGGGAGCTGTTTTTT.

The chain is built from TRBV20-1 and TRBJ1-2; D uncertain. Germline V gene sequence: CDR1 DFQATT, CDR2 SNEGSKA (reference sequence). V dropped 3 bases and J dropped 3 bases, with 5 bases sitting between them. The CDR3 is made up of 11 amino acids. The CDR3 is CSARRDYGYTF. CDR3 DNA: TGCAGTGCTAGGAGGGACTATGGCTACACCTTC.

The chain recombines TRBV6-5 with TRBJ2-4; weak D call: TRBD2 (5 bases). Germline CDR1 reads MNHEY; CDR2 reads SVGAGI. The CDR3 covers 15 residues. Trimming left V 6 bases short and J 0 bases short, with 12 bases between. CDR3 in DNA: TGTGCCAGCAGCGGCGGCGGGTTAGCCAAAAACATTCAGTACTTC. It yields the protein CASSGGGLAKNIQYF.

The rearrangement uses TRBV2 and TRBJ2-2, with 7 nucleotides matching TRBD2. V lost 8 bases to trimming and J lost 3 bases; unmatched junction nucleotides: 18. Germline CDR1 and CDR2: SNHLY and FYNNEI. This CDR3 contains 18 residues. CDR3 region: CASRAKSGGTTHTGELFF. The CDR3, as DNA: TGTGCCAGCCGCGCCAAAAGTGGAGGGACTACTCACACCGGGGAGCTGTTTTTT.

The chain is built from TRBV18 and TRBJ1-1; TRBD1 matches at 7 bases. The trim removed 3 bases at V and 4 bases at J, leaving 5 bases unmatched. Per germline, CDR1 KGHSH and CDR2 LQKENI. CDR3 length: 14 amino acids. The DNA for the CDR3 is TGTGCCAGCTCACCGAAGCCAGGGGGCACTGAAGCTTTCTTT. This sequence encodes CASSPKPGGTEAFF.

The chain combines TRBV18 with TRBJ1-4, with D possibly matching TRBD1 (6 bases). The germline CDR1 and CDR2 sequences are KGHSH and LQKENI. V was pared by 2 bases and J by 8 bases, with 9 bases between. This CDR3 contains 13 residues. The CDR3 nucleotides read TGTGCCAGCTCACCATACAGGGACGAAAAACTGTTTTTT. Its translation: CASSPYRDEKLFF.

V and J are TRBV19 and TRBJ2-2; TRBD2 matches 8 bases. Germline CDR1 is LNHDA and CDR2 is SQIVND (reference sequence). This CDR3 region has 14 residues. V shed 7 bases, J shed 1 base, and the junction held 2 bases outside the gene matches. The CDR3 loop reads CASKAGGNTGELFF. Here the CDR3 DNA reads TGTGCCAGTAAGGCGGGAGGGAACACCGGGGAGCTGTTTTTT.

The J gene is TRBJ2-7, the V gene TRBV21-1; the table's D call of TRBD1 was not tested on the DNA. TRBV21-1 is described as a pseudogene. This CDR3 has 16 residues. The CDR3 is CASSKALPRGDREQYF. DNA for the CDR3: TGTGCCAGCAGCAAAGCGCTTCCCAGGGGGGATCGCGAGCAGTACTTC.

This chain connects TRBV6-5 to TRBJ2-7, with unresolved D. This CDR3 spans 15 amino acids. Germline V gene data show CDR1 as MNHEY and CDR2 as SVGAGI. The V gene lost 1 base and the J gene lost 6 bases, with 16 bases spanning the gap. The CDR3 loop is CASSYYGTRTVEQYF. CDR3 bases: TGTGCCAGCAGTTACTACGGCACACGCACGGTCGAGCAGTACTTC.